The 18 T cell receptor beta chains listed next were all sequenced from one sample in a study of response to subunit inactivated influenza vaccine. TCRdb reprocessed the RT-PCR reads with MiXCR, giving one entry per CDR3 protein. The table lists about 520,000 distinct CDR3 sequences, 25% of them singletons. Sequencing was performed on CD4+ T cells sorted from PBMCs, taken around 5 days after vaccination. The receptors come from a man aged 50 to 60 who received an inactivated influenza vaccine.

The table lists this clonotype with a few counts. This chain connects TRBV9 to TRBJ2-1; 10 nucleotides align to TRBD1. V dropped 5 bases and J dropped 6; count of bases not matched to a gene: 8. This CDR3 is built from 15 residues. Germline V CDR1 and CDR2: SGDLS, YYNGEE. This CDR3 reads CASRATGTGVNEQFF. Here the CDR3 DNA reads TGTGCCAGCAGGGCAACCGGGACAGGGGTCAATGAGCAGTTCTTC.

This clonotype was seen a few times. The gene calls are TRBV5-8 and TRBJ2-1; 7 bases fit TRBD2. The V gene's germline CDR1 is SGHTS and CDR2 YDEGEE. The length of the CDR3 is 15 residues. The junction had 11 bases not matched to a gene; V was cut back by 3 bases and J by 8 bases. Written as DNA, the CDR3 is TGTGCCAGCAGCTGGACTAGTCTCATTGGCCATGAGCAGTTCTTC. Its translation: CASSWTSLIGHEQFF.

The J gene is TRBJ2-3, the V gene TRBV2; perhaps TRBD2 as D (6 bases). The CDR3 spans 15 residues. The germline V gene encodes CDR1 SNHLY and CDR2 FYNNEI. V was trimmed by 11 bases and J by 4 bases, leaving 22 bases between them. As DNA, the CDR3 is TGTGCCGCCCGGGACTCCTCGGCGCCTGCAGATACGCAGTATTTT. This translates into CAARDSSAPADTQYF.

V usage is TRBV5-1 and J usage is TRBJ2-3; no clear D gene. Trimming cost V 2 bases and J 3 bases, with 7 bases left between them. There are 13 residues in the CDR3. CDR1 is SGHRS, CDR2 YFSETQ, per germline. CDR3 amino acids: CASSFGRTDTQYF. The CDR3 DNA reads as TGCGCCAGCAGCTTTGGGCGGACAGATACGCAGTATTTT.

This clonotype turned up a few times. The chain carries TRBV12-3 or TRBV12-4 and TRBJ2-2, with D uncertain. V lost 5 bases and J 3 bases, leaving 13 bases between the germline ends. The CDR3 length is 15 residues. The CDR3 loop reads CASSLRAADTGELFF. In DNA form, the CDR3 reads TGTGCCAGCAGTCTCCGGGCAGCCGACACCGGGGAGCTGTTTTTT.

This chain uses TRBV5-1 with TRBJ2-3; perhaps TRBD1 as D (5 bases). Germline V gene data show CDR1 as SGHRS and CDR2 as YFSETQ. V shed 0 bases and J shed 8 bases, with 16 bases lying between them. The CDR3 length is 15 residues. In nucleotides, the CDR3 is TGCGCCAGCAGCTTGGATCCAGGGCCCACGGCTACGCAGTATTTT. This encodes CASSLDPGPTATQYF.

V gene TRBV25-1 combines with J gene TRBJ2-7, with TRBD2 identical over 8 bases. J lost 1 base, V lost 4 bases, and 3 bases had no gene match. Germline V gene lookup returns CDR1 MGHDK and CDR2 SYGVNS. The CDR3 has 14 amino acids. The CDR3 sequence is CASSGSGSSYEQYF. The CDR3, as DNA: TGTGCCAGCAGTGGGAGCGGGAGTTCCTACGAGCAGTACTTC.

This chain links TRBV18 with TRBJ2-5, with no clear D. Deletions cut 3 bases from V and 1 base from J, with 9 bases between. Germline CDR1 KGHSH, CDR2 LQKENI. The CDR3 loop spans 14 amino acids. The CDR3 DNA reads TGTGCCAGCTCACCCCCCGCAATCCAAGAGACCCAGTACTTC. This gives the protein CASSPPAIQETQYF. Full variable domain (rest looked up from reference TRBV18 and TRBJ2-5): NAGVMQNPRHLVRRRGQEARLRCSPMKGHSHVYWYRQLPEEGLKFMVYLQKENIIDESGMPKERFSAEFPKEGPSILRIQQVVRGDSAAYFCASSPPAIQETQYFGPGTRLLVL.

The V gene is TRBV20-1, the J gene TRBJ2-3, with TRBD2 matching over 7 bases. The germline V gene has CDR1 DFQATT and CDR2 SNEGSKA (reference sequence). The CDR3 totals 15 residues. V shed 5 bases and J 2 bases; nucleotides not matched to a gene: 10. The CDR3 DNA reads TGCAGTGCTTTTAGGGGCGGGGGTGACACAGATACGCAGTATTTT. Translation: CSAFRGGGDTDTQYF.

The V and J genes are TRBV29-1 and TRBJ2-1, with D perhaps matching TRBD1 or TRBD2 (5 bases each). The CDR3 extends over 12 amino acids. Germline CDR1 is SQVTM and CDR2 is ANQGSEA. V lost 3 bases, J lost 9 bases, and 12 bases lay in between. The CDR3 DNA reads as TGCAGCGTTGATGAGGGGCTAGGTGAGCAGTTCTTC. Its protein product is CSVDEGLGEQFF.

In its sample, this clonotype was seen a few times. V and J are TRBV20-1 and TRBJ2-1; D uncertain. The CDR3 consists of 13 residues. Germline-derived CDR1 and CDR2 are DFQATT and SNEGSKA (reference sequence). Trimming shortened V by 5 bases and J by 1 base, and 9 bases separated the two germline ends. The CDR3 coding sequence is TGCAGTGCTCGAACGGATTCCTACAATGAGCAGTTCTTC. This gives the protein CSARTDSYNEQFF.

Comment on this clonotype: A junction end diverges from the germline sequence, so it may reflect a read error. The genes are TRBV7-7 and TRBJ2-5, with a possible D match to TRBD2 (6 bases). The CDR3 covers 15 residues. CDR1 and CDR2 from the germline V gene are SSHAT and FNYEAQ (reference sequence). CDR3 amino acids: CASSPMTGVGETQYF. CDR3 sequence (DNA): TGTGCTAGCAGCCCGATGACGGGGGTGGGGGAGACCCAGTACTTC.

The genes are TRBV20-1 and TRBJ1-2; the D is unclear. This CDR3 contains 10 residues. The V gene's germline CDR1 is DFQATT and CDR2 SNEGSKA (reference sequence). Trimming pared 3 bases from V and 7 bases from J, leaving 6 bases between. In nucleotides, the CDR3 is TGCAGTGCTAGTACCACTGGCTACACCTTC. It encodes CSASTTGYTF.

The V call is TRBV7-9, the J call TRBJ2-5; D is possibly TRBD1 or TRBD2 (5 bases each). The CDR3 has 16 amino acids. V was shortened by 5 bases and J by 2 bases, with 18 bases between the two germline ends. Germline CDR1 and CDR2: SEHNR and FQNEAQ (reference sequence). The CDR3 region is CASSAASGTGQETQYF. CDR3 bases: TGTGCCAGCAGCGCCGCGTCCGGGACGGGACAAGAGACCCAGTACTTC.

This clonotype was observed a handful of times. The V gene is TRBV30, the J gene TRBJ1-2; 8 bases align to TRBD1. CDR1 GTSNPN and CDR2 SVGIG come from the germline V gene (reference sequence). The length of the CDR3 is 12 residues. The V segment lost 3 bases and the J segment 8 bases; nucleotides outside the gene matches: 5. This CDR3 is CAWRPGGMGYTF. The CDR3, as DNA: TGTGCCTGGAGGCCAGGGGGCATGGGCTACACCTTC.

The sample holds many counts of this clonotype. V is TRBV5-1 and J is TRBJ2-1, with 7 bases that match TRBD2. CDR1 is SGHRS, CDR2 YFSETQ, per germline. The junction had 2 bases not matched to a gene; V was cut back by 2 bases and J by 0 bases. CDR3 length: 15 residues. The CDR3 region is CASSLAGFSYNEQFF. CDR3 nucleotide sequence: TGCGCCAGCAGCTTAGCGGGGTTCTCCTACAATGAGCAGTTCTTC.

Here the CDR3 DNA reads TGTGCCAGTAGTATTACGGGCAGGCCCTACGAGCAGTACTTC. Amino acid sequence: CASSITGRPYEQYF. The chain couples TRBV19 to TRBJ2-7; D is unresolved. Germline CDR1 LNHDA, CDR2 SQIVND (reference sequence). The V end lost 3 bases, the J end lost 2 bases, and 11 bases lay between the germline ends. The CDR3 is made up of 14 amino acids.

CDR3 sequence: CSAMDGLRFYEQYF. The CDR3, as DNA: TGCAGTGCTATGGACGGCCTTCGCTTCTACGAGCAGTACTTC. V and J are TRBV20-1 and TRBJ2-7, with no clear D. The V end lost 4 bases, the J end lost 3 bases, and 16 bases lay between the germline ends. The CDR3 has 14 residues. The germline CDR1 and CDR2 sequences are DFQATT and SNEGSKA (reference sequence).